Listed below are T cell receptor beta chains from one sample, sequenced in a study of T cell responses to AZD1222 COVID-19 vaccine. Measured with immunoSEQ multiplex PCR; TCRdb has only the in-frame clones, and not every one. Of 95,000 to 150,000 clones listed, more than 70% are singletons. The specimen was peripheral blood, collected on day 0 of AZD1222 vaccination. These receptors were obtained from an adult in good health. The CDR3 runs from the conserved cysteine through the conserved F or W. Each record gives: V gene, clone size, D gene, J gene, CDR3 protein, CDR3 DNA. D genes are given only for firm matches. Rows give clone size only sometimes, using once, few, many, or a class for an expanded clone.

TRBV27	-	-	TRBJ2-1	CASSRRVTLSSYNEQFF	TGTGCCAGCAGTCGCCGGGTGACTCTGAGCTCCTACAATGAGCAGTTCTTC
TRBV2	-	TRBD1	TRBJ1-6	CASSGRQGSNSPLHF	TGTGCCAGCAGTGGACGACAGGGCTCTAATTCACCCCTCCACTTT
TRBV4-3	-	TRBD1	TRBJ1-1	CASSQVQGPLNTEAFF	TGCGCCAGCAGCCAAGTACAGGGGCCACTTAACACTGAAGCTTTCTTT
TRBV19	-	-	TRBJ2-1	CASGTYEGPSYNEQFF	TGTGCCAGTGGCACTTACGAAGGACCCTCCTACAATGAGCAGTTCTTC
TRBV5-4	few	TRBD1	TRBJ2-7	CASSLGTGGSEQYF	TGTGCCAGCAGCTTGGGGACAGGGGGGAGTGAGCAGTACTTC
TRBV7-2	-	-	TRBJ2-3	CASSLGVAGATDTQYF	TGTGCCAGCAGCTTAGGGGTTGCGGGGGCCACAGATACGCAGTATTTT
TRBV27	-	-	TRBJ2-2	CASSLPNTGESTGELFF	TGTGCCAGCAGTTTACCCAACACAGGAGAGAGCACCGGGGAGCTGTTTTTT
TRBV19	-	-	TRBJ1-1	CASSTLWGANTEAFF	TGTGCCAGTAGTACCCTCTGGGGGGCGAACACTGAAGCTTTCTTT
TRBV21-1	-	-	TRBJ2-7	CASSKAPTRTGTISYEQYF	TGTGCCAGCAGCAAAGCGCCTACACGAACAGGGACCATCTCCTACGAGCAGTACTTC
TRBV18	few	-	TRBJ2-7	CASSPNRDTGEQYF	TGTGCCAGCTCACCAAATAGGGACACGGGGGAGCAGTACTTC